This TCR beta chain appears in the sequencing data of a study of control samples from healthy donors and cancer patients. CDR3 size: 13 residues. In germline, CDR1 is LNHDA, CDR2 SQIVND (reference sequence). V was cut by 1 base and J by 10 bases, with 12 bases left in between. Only in-frame clones appear in the TCRdb table, and some are missing; sequencing was by immunoSEQ multiplex PCR. Of some 150,000 clones listed, approximately 96% were seen once; the top ten hold 5.7%. The receptor was isolated from a man between 35 and 55 years old in good health. The chain joins TRBV19 to TRBJ2-3; D remains unclear. Sequencing was carried out using blood. CDR3 sequence (DNA): TGTGCCAGTAGTATAGCCCCCGGCACCGCGCAGTATTTT. Translating gives CASSIAPGTAQYF. Full variable domain (outside the CDR3, taken from reference TRBV19 and TRBJ2-3): DGGITQSPKYLFRKEGQNVTLSCEQNLNHDAMYWYRQDPGQGLRLIYYSQIVNDFQKGDIAEGYSVSREKKESFPLTVTSAQKNPTAFYLCASSIAPGTAQYFGPGTRLTVL.